The 9 T cell receptor beta chains reported below all come from one sample, sequenced in a study of regulatory T cells in long-lasting Graves disease (dated by TCRdb to about 2021). The label giving this sample's time point can be read as: persistent/refractory GD, antithyroid drugs over 5 years with positive TRAb. For both TCR sequencing and RNA sequencing, RNA was extracted from PBMCs in TRIzol. Libraries came from multiplex PCR. These reads were obtained on an Illumina HiSeq 4000. CDR3 regions were amplified by Arm-PCR with iRepertoire HTBI primers to construct TCR beta libraries. The raw public reads went through TCRdb reprocessing: fastp at Q25, MiXCR clone calling, in-frame beta chains kept. One record per CDR3 amino acid sequence lists the most common genes and DNA. The sample table records approximately 440,000 distinct CDR3 sequences; about a quarter of these occur just once. The ten largest clones add up to roughly a quarter of the sample.

The sequencing used peripheral blood mononuclear cells (PBMCs), collected when the disease was refractory, from a patient treated with antithyroid drugs. These receptor sequences come from a female donor with Graves disease.

This clonotype was counted between two and nine times. The V and J genes are TRBV20-1 and TRBJ2-7; D might be TRBD2 (6 bases). CDR3 size: 16 residues. Germline CDR1 is DFQATT and CDR2 is SNEGSKA (reference sequence). The germline V and J ends were trimmed by 3 bases and 7 bases, with 25 bases remaining between them. CDR3 sequence reads: CSARDRVGGRRWEQYF. In nucleotides, the CDR3 is TGCAGTGCTAGGGACCGGGTCGGAGGGAGAAGATGGGAGCAGTACTTC.

The chain joins TRBV5-1 to TRBJ2-7, with TRBD1 identical over 8 bases. Per germline, CDR1 SGHRS and CDR2 YFSETQ. Germline trimming cut 4 bases from V and 6 bases from J; bases unmatched to any gene: 9. This CDR3 has 14 residues. The CDR3, as DNA: TGCGCCAGCAGCCCTGGACAGGGTGTGAGCGAGCAGTACTTC. This translates into CASSPGQGVSEQYF.

The sample holds many counts of this clonotype. This chain connects TRBV7-2 to TRBJ2-7; the match to TRBD1 covers 7 bases. The CDR3 runs to 15 residues. Germline V gene sequence: CDR1 SGHTA, CDR2 FQGNSA. J gave up 2 bases and V 5 bases, and 9 bases lay outside the gene matches. The CDR3 protein is CASSQTGASAYEQYF. DNA of the CDR3: TGTGCCAGCAGCCAAACAGGGGCTAGTGCCTACGAGCAGTACTTC.

For this clonotype: A much larger clone is a single base away; this may be a read error. V usage is TRBV28 and J usage is TRBJ1-4; D is unresolved. CDR3 length: 14 residues. CDR1 and CDR2 (germline): MDHEN, SYDVKM. CDR3 coding DNA: TGTGTCAGCAGTCCTCCCTCGGGTAATGAAAAACTGTTTTTT. It yields the protein CVSSPPSGNEKLFF.

The V call is TRBV7-6, the J call TRBJ1-1; no clear D gene. Trimming pared 5 bases from V and 3 bases from J, leaving 13 bases between. Looked up from germline, CDR1 is SGHVS and CDR2 is FNYEAQ. The CDR3 totals 14 residues. The CDR3 loop reads CASSPLRSYTEAFF. The CDR3 DNA follows: TGTGCCAGCAGCCCTTTAAGATCGTACACTGAAGCTTTCTTT.

The chain combines TRBV19 with TRBJ2-7, with D perhaps matching TRBD2 (7 bases). CDR1 and CDR2 from the germline V gene are LNHDA and SQIVND (reference sequence). The V and J ends lost 6 bases and 2 bases respectively, with 17 bases between them. The CDR3 runs 15 residues. For the CDR3, the DNA is TGTGCCAGTAGCATCACGGGGGAGGGGGCCTACGAGCAGTACTTC. This codes for CASSITGEGAYEQYF.

This clonotype was seen only a few times. The chain carries TRBV6-1 and TRBJ2-5, with TRBD2 matching over 9 bases. J lost 5 bases, V lost 5 bases, and 9 bases had no gene match. The CDR3 is 15 amino acids. Germline CDR1 reads MNHNS; CDR2 reads SASEGT. The CDR3 DNA sequence: TGTGCCAGCAGTAGGGTAGCGGGAGATCGCGAGACCCAGTACTTC. It specifies CASSRVAGDRETQYF.

The chain has TRBV20-1 and TRBJ2-1; D uncertain. The CDR3 length is 13 residues. Between the trimmed V and J ends, which lost 6 bases and 6 bases, there was a span of 15 bases. Looked up from germline, CDR1 is DFQATT and CDR2 is SNEGSKA (reference sequence). CDR3 protein: CSAAEITRNEQFF. The DNA for the CDR3 is TGCAGTGCAGCCGAAATTACTCGCAATGAGCAGTTCTTC.

The CDR3 bases are TGCAGTGCTAGAACCCCGGTTAAGGACCGCTACGAGCAGTACTTC. Its translation is CSARTPVKDRYEQYF. The rearrangement uses TRBV20-1 and TRBJ2-7; no reliable D call. This CDR3 spans 15 amino acids. With 2 bases removed from V and 3 bases from J, the gap between germline ends came to 17 bases. The germline gives CDR1 DFQATT, CDR2 SNEGSKA (reference sequence).